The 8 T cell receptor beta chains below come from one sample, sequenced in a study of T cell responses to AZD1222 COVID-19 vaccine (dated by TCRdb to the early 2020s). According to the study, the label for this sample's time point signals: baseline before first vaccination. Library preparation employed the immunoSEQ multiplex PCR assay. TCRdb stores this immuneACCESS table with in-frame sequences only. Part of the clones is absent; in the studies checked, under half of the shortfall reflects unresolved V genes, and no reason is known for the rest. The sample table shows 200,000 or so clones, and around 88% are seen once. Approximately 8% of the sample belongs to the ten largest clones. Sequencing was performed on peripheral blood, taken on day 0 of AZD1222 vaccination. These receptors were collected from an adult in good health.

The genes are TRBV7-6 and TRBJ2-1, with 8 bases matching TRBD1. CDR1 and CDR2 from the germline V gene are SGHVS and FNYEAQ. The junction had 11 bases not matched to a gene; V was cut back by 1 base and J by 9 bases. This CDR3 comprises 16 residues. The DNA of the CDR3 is TGTGCCAGCAGCTTAGGAACAGGGGGTTTTATCGGTGAGCAGTTCTTC. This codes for CASSLGTGGFIGEQFF.

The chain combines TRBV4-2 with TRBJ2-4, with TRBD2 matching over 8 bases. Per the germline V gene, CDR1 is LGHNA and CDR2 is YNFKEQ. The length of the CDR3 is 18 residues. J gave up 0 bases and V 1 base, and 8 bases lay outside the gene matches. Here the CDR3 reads CASSQGDGGALAKNIQYF. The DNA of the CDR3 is TGTGCCAGCAGCCAAGGCGACGGGGGGGCGCTAGCCAAAAACATTCAGTACTTC.

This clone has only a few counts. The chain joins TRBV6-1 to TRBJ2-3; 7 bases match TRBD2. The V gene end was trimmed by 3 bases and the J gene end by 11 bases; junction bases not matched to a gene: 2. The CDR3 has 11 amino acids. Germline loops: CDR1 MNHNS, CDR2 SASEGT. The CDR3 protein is CASSERGKQYF. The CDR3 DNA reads TGTGCCAGCAGTGAGCGGGGGAAGCAGTATTTT.

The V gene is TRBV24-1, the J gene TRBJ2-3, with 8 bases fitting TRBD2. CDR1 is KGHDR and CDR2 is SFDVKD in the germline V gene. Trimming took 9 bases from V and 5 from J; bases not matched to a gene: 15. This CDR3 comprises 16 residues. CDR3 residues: CATSARGGGLGDTQYF. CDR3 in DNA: TGTGCCACCTCCGCCCGGGGCGGGGGGTTGGGAGATACGCAGTATTTT.

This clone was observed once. In DNA, the CDR3 is TGTGCCAGCAGCAGATCGGGAGAGCAGTACTTC. Its protein product is CASSRSGEQYF. The genes are TRBV6-2 or TRBV6-3 and TRBJ2-7; possibly TRBD2 for D (5 bases). Germline V gives CDR1 MNHEY, CDR2 SVGEGT. The CDR3 runs to 11 residues. V was trimmed by 6 bases and J by 7 bases, leaving 10 bases between them.

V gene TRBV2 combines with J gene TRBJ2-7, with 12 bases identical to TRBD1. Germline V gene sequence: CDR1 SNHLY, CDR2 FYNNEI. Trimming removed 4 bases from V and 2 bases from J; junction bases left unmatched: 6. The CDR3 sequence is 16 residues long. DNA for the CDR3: TGTGCCAGCAGTGGGGGACAGGGGGCATTAACCTACGAGCAGTACTTC. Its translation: CASSGGQGALTYEQYF.

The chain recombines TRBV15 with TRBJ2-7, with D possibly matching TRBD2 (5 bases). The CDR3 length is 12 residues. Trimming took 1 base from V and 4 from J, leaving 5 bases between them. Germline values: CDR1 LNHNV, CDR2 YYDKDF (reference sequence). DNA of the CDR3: TGTGCCACCAGCAGAGGAGGGTACGAGCAGTACTTC. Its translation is CATSRGGYEQYF.

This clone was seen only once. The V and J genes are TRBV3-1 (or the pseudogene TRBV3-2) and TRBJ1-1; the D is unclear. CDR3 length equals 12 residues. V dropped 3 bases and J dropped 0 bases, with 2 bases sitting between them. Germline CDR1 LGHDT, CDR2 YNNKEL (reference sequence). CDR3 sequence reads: CASSQMNTEAFF. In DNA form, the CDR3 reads TGTGCCAGCAGCCAGATGAACACTGAAGCTTTCTTT.